What follows are 14 T cell receptor beta chains derived from one specimen sequenced in a study of cytomegalovirus exposure and HLA in healthy donors. The study ran its PCR with 60 Vbeta and 13 Jbeta primers. This table comes from immunoSEQ multiplex PCR, and its TCRdb copy is limited to in-frame clones, with some not included. Its listing shows some 120,000 clones. The specimen sequenced was PBMCs. These receptor sequences come from a man aged 30-40 years in good health and CMV-seronegative.

The chain links TRBV25-1 to TRBJ1-1; possible D gene TRBD1, 5 bases. The CDR3 has 11 residues. V was clipped by 10 bases and J by 11 bases, with 17 bases between them. Germline CDR1 is MGHDK and CDR2 is SYGVNS. The CDR3 bases are TGTGCCATCGAGTCTGCTGGGGGGGCTTTCTTT. It translates to CAIESAGGAFF. Full variable domain (remainder filled in from reference TRBV25-1 and TRBJ1-1): EADIYQTPRYLVIGTGKKITLECSQTMGHDKMYWYQQDPGMELHLIHYSYGVNSTEKGDLSSESTVSRIRTEHFPLTLESARPSHTSQYLCAIESAGGAFFGQGTRLTVV.

V gene TRBV5-1 combines with J gene TRBJ1-3; no definite D call. The V end lost 0 bases, the J end lost 1 base, and 8 bases lay between the germline ends. From germline, CDR1 is SGHRS and CDR2 YFSETQ. The CDR3 consists of 15 residues. CDR3 in amino acids: CASSLDPDSGNTIYF. The DNA for the CDR3 is TGCGCCAGCAGCTTGGATCCAGATTCTGGAAACACCATATATTTT. The full variable domain, with the rest looked up from reference TRBV5-1 and TRBJ1-3, is KAGVTQTPRYLIKTRGQQVTLSCSPISGHRSVSWYQQTPGQGLQFLFEYFSETQRNKGNFPGRFSGRQFSNSRSEMNVSTLELGDSALYLCASSLDPDSGNTIYFGEGSWLTVV.

For the CDR3, the DNA is TGTGCCAGCAGCTTAGCCTGGGACAGGGGGATGGTTGAGACCCAGTACTTC. It encodes CASSLAWDRGMVETQYF. The rearrangement joins TRBV7-9 to TRBJ2-5, with 11 bases that match TRBD1. The CDR3 contains 17 residues. CDR1 and CDR2 from the germline V gene are SEHNR and FQNEAQ (reference sequence). With V trimmed by 0 bases and J by 5 bases, 8 bases remained unmatched.

The chain has TRBV5-4 and TRBJ2-1; D perhaps matches TRBD1 (6 bases). V was shortened by 2 bases and J by 3 bases, with 12 bases between the two germline ends. Looked up from germline, CDR1 is SGHNT and CDR2 is YYREEE (reference sequence). The CDR3 sequence is 15 residues long. CDR3 loop: CASSFKTGLYNEQFF. CDR3 nucleotide sequence: TGTGCCAGCAGCTTTAAGACAGGCCTCTACAATGAGCAGTTCTTC.

The J gene is TRBJ1-2, the V gene TRBV4-2; possible D gene TRBD1, 6 bases. CDR3 size: 15 residues. V lost 0 bases, J lost 8 bases, and 16 bases lay in between. Germline values: CDR1 LGHNA, CDR2 YNFKEQ. The CDR3 here is CASSQEGAGERGYTF. The CDR3 DNA sequence: TGTGCCAGCAGCCAAGAAGGAGCAGGGGAGAGAGGCTACACCTTC.

CDR3 in amino acids: CASNLDRGQGGYTF. CDR3 coding DNA: TGTGCCAGCAATCTGGACAGGGGGCAGGGTGGCTACACCTTC. The chain carries TRBV2 and TRBJ1-2, with 11 bases identical to TRBD1. J gave up 7 bases and V 7 bases, and 8 bases lay outside the gene matches. There are 14 residues in the CDR3. Germline CDR1 reads SNHLY; CDR2 reads FYNNEI. The full variable domain, its missing parts supplied by reference TRBV2 and TRBJ1-2, is EPEVTQTPSHQVTQMGQEVILRCVPISNHLYFYWYRQILGQKVEFLVSFYNNEISEKSEIFDDQFSVERPDGSNFTLKIRSTKLEDSAMYFCASNLDRGQGGYTFGSGTRLTVV.

The chain couples TRBV5-6 to TRBJ1-1; possibly TRBD1 for D (6 bases). In germline, CDR1 is SGHDT, CDR2 YYEEEE. Trimming cost V 4 bases and J 6 bases, with 19 bases left between them. This CDR3 region has 15 residues. The chain's CDR3 is CASSVAATGRSEAFF. Here the CDR3 DNA reads TGTGCCAGCAGCGTGGCAGCCACAGGGCGGTCTGAAGCTTTCTTT.

The chain has TRBV30 and TRBJ1-2; TRBD1 is a possible D gene (6 bases). From germline, CDR1 is GTSNPN and CDR2 SVGIG (reference sequence). The V and J ends lost 7 bases and 4 bases respectively, with 19 bases between them. The CDR3 runs to 14 residues. Here the CDR3 DNA reads TGTGCCTCCGAGCGGGGAGAGGGGGTCTATGGCTACACCTTC. Translation: CASERGEGVYGYTF.

The rearrangement links TRBV7-2 to TRBJ2-7; TRBD2 aligns across 9 bases. Germline V CDR1 and CDR2: SGHTA, FQGNSA. Trimming cost V 5 bases and J 6 bases; bases outside gene matches: 8. There are 14 residues in the CDR3. CDR3 protein: CASSRGGASVEQYF. The CDR3 DNA reads as TGTGCCAGCAGCCGCGGGGGGGCCTCGGTCGAGCAGTACTTC.

CDR3 sequence: CASSLLRGRSTTEAFF. The CDR3 bases are TGTGCCAGTAGCCTCCTGCGGGGGCGAAGCACAACTGAAGCTTTCTTT. The chain combines TRBV19 with TRBJ1-1; TRBD1 might be the D (6 bases). CDR1 and CDR2 (germline): LNHDA, SQIVND (reference sequence). CDR3 length: 16 residues. Deletions cut 6 bases from V and 5 bases from J, with 22 bases between.

The V gene is TRBV6-1, the J gene TRBJ2-7, with 7 bases identical to TRBD1. CDR3 length: 13 amino acids. From germline, CDR1 is MNHNS and CDR2 SASEGT. The V and J ends lost 4 bases and 4 bases, in that order; junction bases with no gene match: 4. For the CDR3, the DNA is TGTGCCAGCAGTGTACAGGGGATGTACGAGCAGTACTTC. This translates into CASSVQGMYEQYF.

The CDR3 DNA follows: TGCGCCAGCAGCTCCCTCTTAGCGGGGGGGCGCCCCTACGAGCAGTACTTC. Protein product: CASSSLLAGGRPYEQYF. The rearrangement uses TRBV5-1 and TRBJ2-7; 11 nucleotides agree with TRBD2. CDR1 is SGHRS and CDR2 is YFSETQ in the germline V gene. The V and J ends lost 3 bases and 2 bases, in that order; junction bases with no gene match: 10. The CDR3 has 17 residues.

The chain joins TRBV5-6 to TRBJ1-2; no reliable D call. Germline V gene data show CDR1 as SGHDT and CDR2 as YYEEEE. The CDR3 is 18 amino acids. The V gene lost 4 bases and the J gene lost 0 bases, with 22 bases spanning the gap. The CDR3 loop is CASSPHLLKSPTNYGYTF. The CDR3 nucleotides are TGTGCCAGCAGCCCGCATCTTTTGAAAAGCCCTACTAACTATGGCTACACCTTC.

This sequence joins TRBV11-3 and TRBJ2-5; no clear D. The end of the DNA fits TRBJ2-7 better, so the J call may be wrong. Germline CDR1 is SGHNT and CDR2 is YENEEA. The CDR3 consists of 13 residues. The CDR3 coding sequence is TGTGCCAGCAGCTTAGGGAGCTCCTACGAGCAGTACTTC. The encoded protein is CASSLGSSYEQYF.